This is a list of T cell receptor beta chains from one sample in a study of blood T cell repertoires in COVID-19. TCRdb's copy holds only in-frame clones and misses some; the assay was immunoSEQ multiplex PCR. Counted here are hundreds of thousands of clones, 70% to 90% occurring once; the ten biggest clones make up approximately 1.4%. The sample comprised peripheral blood. The receptors derive from a woman under 40 with active or convalescent COVID-19. The CDR3 runs from the conserved cysteine through the conserved F or W. D genes are given only for firm matches. Clone size is given for some rows only: seen once, a few or many times, or a class if the clone is expanded.

>-|12|TRBV20-1|-|TRBJ1-1
TGCAGTGCTAGTGAAAGACAGAATGAAGCTTTCTTT
CSASERQNEAFF
>TRBD1|15|TRBV15|few|TRBJ1-2
TGTGCCACCAGCAAAGCCGAACAGGGGGTTTATGGCTACACCTTC
CATSKAEQGVYGYTF
>-|15|TRBV27|-|TRBJ1-2
TGTGCCAGCAGTTCCAACCCGGGGACAATCTATGGCTACACCTTC
CASSSNPGTIYGYTF
>-|14|TRBV2|-|TRBJ1-6
TGTGCCAGCCGGGGGGGGAACTATAATTCACCCCTCCACTTT
CASRGGNYNSPLHF
>TRBD1|16|TRBV5-6|-|TRBJ1-1
TGTGCCAGCAGCCGTCTAGACAGGGGGCCGAACACTGAAGCTTTCTTT
CASSRLDRGPNTEAFF
>TRBD1|15|TRBV6-5|-|TRBJ1-5
TGTGCCAGCAGTTACTCGGGGACAGGGGATCAGCCCCAGCATTTT
CASSYSGTGDQPQHF
>-|12|TRBV4-2|-|TRBJ2-7
TGTGCCAGCAGCCAAGATCAGGGGGAGCAGTACTTC
CASSQDQGEQYF
>TRBD1|16|TRBV2|-|TRBJ1-4
TGTGCCAGCAGCCAGAGACAGGGATCAACTAATGAAAAACTGTTTTTT
CASSQRQGSTNEKLFF
>TRBD1|17|TRBV7-8|-|TRBJ2-7
TGTGCCAGCAGCTTAGCCCCGGGACAGGACCGTTTCTACGAGCAGTACTTC
CASSLAPGQDRFYEQYF
>-|14|TRBV11-1|-|TRBJ1-1
TGTGCCAGCAGCTTATCGGCAGGGGTGGCTGAAGCTTTCTTT
CASSLSAGVAEAFF
>-|13|TRBV5-4|-|TRBJ2-7
TGTGCCAGCAGCTTGGAAGGGGCCTACGAGCAGTACTTC
CASSLEGAYEQYF
>-|14|TRBV20-1|-|TRBJ1-5
TGCAGTGCTAGTTGGGAGGCCAGAGGTCAGCCCCAGCATTTT
CSASWEARGQPQHF
>TRBD1|13|TRBV7-9|-|TRBJ1-1
TGTGCCGGGCAAGGACAGGGGGGCACTGAAGCTTTCTTT
CAGQGQGGTEAFF
>TRBD2|17|TRBV20-1|-|TRBJ2-2
TGCAGTGCTAGTGGGACTAGCGGGAGGACGAACACCGGGGAGCTGTTTTTT
CSASGTSGRTNTGELFF
>-|13|TRBV6-5|-|TRBJ2-7
TGTGCCAGCAGAACAATCGGGTTCTACGAGCAGTACTTC
CASRTIGFYEQYF
>-|15|TRBV18|-|TRBJ1-1
TGTGCCAGCTCACCACCGGAGAGTCTAAACACTGAAGCTTTCTTT
CASSPPESLNTEAFF
>-|14|TRBV3-1/TRBV3-2|once|TRBJ2-7
TGTGCCAGCAGCCAAGGGATCCCGGGTTACGAGCAGTACTTC
CASSQGIPGYEQYF
>-|17|TRBV19|-|TRBJ1-5
TGTGCCAGCCAAGGGGGGGCCGGGGATTATAGCAATCAGCCCCAGCATTTT
CASQGGAGDYSNQPQHF
>TRBD1|14|TRBV19|-|TRBJ1-2
TGTGCCAGTACCCCTCAGACAGGGAACTATGGCTACACCTTC
CASTPQTGNYGYTF
>-|14|TRBV4-1|-|TRBJ2-7
TGCGCCAGCAGCCAGGCGGGAAACTCCTACGAGCAGTACTTC
CASSQAGNSYEQYF
>-|14|TRBV23-1|-|TRBJ1-2
TGCGCCAGCAGGCAACAGGGTCCGGGCGGTGGCTACACCTTC
CASRQQGPGGGYTF
>-|11|TRBV12-3/TRBV12-4|-|TRBJ2-4
TGTGCCAGCAGTTCGGGAAACATTCAGTACTTC
CASSSGNIQYF
>-|14|TRBV27|-|TRBJ1-5
TGTGCCAGCAGTTTATCTGGCGAGGATCAGCCCCAGCATTTT
CASSLSGEDQPQHF
>-|15|TRBV10-3|-|TRBJ2-7
TGTGCCATCAGTGGAGTCGGCCAGGCCACCTACGAGCAGTACTTC
CAISGVGQATYEQYF
>-|15|TRBV6-5|-|TRBJ1-1
TGTGCCAGCAGTTCTTCAGGGTTGGGGGCCACTGAAGCTTTCTTT
CASSSSGLGATEAFF
>-|14|TRBV21-1|-|TRBJ2-7
TGTGCCAGCAGAAAAGTCGGGTACTCCTACGAGCAGTACTTC
CASRKVGYSYEQYF
>-|14|TRBV5-5|-|TRBJ2-7
TGTGCCAGCAGCTTGTACCAGGGGTCCTACGAGCAGTACTTC
CASSLYQGSYEQYF
>TRBD1|14|TRBV19|-|TRBJ1-6
TGTGCCAGCGCGGGACAGGGGTATAATTCACCCCTCCACTTT
CASAGQGYNSPLHF
>TRBD2|12|TRBV2|-|TRBJ2-7
TGTGCCGGCGGGGGGGCTCGGGACGAGCAGTACTTC
CAGGGARDEQYF
>TRBD1|14|TRBV5-1|-|TRBJ2-3
TGCGCCAGCAGCGCCGGGACAGGGGTAGATACGCAGTATTTT
CASSAGTGVDTQYF
>TRBD2|14|TRBV19|-|TRBJ2-1
TGTGCCAGTAGTATCGGACTAGCATCCAATGAGCAGTTCTTC
CASSIGLASNEQFF
>TRBD1|15|TRBV28|-|TRBJ1-2
TGTGCCAGCACCCCGAGGGACAGTTTTAACTATGGCTACACCTTC
CASTPRDSFNYGYTF
>-|16|TRBV9|once|TRBJ2-3
TGTGCCAGCAGCCAAATGGGGTGGACTGACACAGATACGCAGTATTTT
CASSQMGWTDTDTQYF
>TRBD1|15|TRBV6-5|-|TRBJ2-7
TGTGCCAGCACCTGGGGGACAGGGGGTAACAACGAGCAGTACTTC
CASTWGTGGNNEQYF
>TRBD2|14|TRBV5-1|few|TRBJ2-1
TGCGCCAGCAGCCCGCTAGCGGGAGTCAATGAGCAGTTCTTC
CASSPLAGVNEQFF
>TRBD1|16|TRBV19|-|TRBJ2-7
TGTGCCAGTAGTATAATACCGGGACAGGGTCGGTACGAGCAGTACTTC
CASSIIPGQGRYEQYF
>TRBD1|15|TRBV19|-|TRBJ2-3
TGTGCCAGTAGTCGGGCAGGGGGCGAGTCCGGCACGCAGTATTTT
CASSRAGGESGTQYF
>TRBD2|15|TRBV7-8|-|TRBJ2-1
TGTGCCAGCAGCTTATCCACTAGCGGGGGGCCAGAGCAGTTCTTC
CASSLSTSGGPEQFF
>TRBD1|16|TRBV30|once|TRBJ2-5
TGTGCCTGGAGCGCAGGGACAGGGGGTAGGGGCGAGACCCAGTACTTC
CAWSAGTGGRGETQYF
>TRBD1|15|TRBV9|-|TRBJ2-7
TGTGCCAGCAGCGTCGGCTGGGACAGGAAGTACGAGCAGTACTTC
CASSVGWDRKYEQYF
>-|14|TRBV5-1|-|TRBJ2-3
TGCGCCAGCAGAACGACAGAAAGCACAGATACGCAGTATTTT
CASRTTESTDTQYF
>-|13|TRBV2|-|TRBJ2-5
TGTGCCAGCAGTCCAGGACTGGGTGAGACCCAGTACTTC
CASSPGLGETQYF
>TRBD1|12|TRBV19|-|TRBJ1-2
TGTGCCAGCCGGGACAGTACCCATGGCTACACCTTC
CASRDSTHGYTF
>-|15|TRBV2|-|TRBJ2-3
TGTGCCAGCAGGGAGAGGGGACTCCCCCTTGGGGCGCAGTATTTT
CASRERGLPLGAQYF
>TRBD1|15|TRBV2|-|TRBJ2-7
TGTGCCAGCAGATACCGGGACAGGACCTTCGGGGAGCAGTACTTC
CASRYRDRTFGEQYF
>TRBD2|17|TRBV27|few|TRBJ2-1
TGTGCCAGCCGTCGTAACTCCGGACTAGCGGGAGCTAATGAGCAGTTCTTC
CASRRNSGLAGANEQFF
>-|13|TRBV27|-|TRBJ2-2
TGTGCCAGCAGTCTGACTAGGACCGGGGAGCTGTTTTTT
CASSLTRTGELFF
>TRBD1|13|TRBV30|-|TRBJ1-1
TGTGCCTCCCGGACAGGGCCGGGCACTGAAGCTTTCTTT
CASRTGPGTEAFF
>-|15|TRBV3-1/TRBV3-2|-|TRBJ1-2
TGTGCCAGCAGCCCGGGGTCTACCGGGCTATTTGGCTACACCTTC
CASSPGSTGLFGYTF
>-|12|TRBV6-5|few|TRBJ1-4
TGTGCCAGCGATAATAAGGTGGGCAAACTGTTTTTT
CASDNKVGKLFF
>-|16|TRBV6-1|-|TRBJ1-6
TGTGCCAGCAGTGAAGATGGCGGGGCTCTTAATTCACCCCTCCACTTT
CASSEDGGALNSPLHF
>-|14|TRBV4-1|-|TRBJ1-5
TGCGCCAGCAGCCAAACCGGAGGGGATCAGCCCCAGCATTTT
CASSQTGGDQPQHF
>TRBD1|14|TRBV27|-|TRBJ2-1
TGTGCCAGCAGTGGACAGGGTTACTACAATGAGCAGTTCTTC
CASSGQGYYNEQFF
>TRBD1|15|TRBV25-1|-|TRBJ2-5
TGTGCCAGCGGCCGGGACAGGGATTGGGAGGAGACCCAGTACTTC
CASGRDRDWEETQYF
>-|13|TRBV6-1|few|TRBJ1-6
TGTGCCAGCAGTGAGGACAGTAATTCACCCCTCCACTTT
CASSEDSNSPLHF
>TRBD2|16|TRBV25-1|-|TRBJ2-7
TGTGCCAGCAGCCTCAGGGGCGGGAGGAATGGGTACGAGCAGTACTTC
CASSLRGGRNGYEQYF
>-|13|TRBV12-3/TRBV12-4|-|TRBJ1-1
TGTGCCAGCACCATAGAGGCCCCGACTGAAGCTTTCTTT
CASTIEAPTEAFF